Below, 17 T cell receptor beta chains from the same sample are listed, as sequenced in a study of T cell repertoires and HLA-DP antigens. Antigen specificity for these receptors is unknown. Some clones are missing from TCRdb's copy, which holds only in-frame ones; the method was immunoSEQ multiplex PCR. The data hold about 110,000 clones, with 80% to 95% observed a single time. Sequencing was done on a sample of CD4+ T cells from PBMCs. The receptor source for this set is a woman between 18 and 29 years old in good health and CMV-seronegative.

This chain's CDR3 is CAIFGGDANTGELFF. The CDR3 DNA reads TGTGCCATCTTCGGGGGAGACGCGAACACCGGGGAGCTGTTTTTT. J is TRBJ2-2 and V is TRBV10-3; possibly TRBD2 for D (6 bases). The V end lost 8 bases, the J end lost 0 bases, and 13 bases lay between the germline ends. Germline V gene data show CDR1 as ENHRY and CDR2 as SYGVKD. CDR3 length equals 15 residues.

The genes are TRBV5-6 and TRBJ1-6; 10 bases match TRBD1. CDR3 size: 13 residues. V gave up 6 bases and J gave up 9 bases; unmatched junction bases: 3. The germline CDR1 and CDR2 sequences are SGHDT and YYEEEE. CDR3 sequence reads: CASNGQGVSPLHF. The CDR3 nucleotides are TGTGCCAGCAATGGACAGGGGGTTTCACCCCTCCACTTT. Drawing the rest from reference TRBV5-6 and TRBJ1-6, the complete variable domain is DAGVTQSPTHLIKTRGQQVTLRCSPKSGHDTVSWYQQALGQGPQFIFQYYEEEERQRGNFPDRFSGHQFPNYSSELNVNALLLGDSALYLCASNGQGVSPLHFGNGTRLTVT.

Concerning this clone: Mismatch with germline at one junction end may stem from a read error. The chain links TRBV7-7 to TRBJ2-5, with D perhaps assigned TRBD1 or TRBD2 (6 bases each). Germline assignment: CDR1 SSHAT and CDR2 FNYEAQ (reference sequence). CDR3 length: 15 amino acids. The DNA of the CDR3 is TGTGCTAGCAGCTTATTTCCCGGGGGCGGAGAGACCCAGTACTTC. Translation: CASSLFPGGGETQYF.

The gene calls are TRBV28 and TRBJ2-1; TRBD2 agrees at 7 bases. The CDR3 has 15 residues. Looked up from germline, CDR1 is MDHEN and CDR2 is SYDVKM. The V segment lost 5 bases and the J segment 6 bases; nucleotides outside the gene matches: 10. The CDR3 nucleotides read TGTGCCAGCAGTCCTTGGGCGGGGAGGGGCAATGAGCAGTTCTTC. Its translation: CASSPWAGRGNEQFF.

The V gene is TRBV4-3, the J gene TRBJ1-1, with 7 nucleotides matching TRBD1. Germline CDR1 is LGHNA and CDR2 is YSLEER. V shed 0 bases, J shed 0 bases, and the junction held 4 bases outside the gene matches. This CDR3 is 16 amino acids long. Here the CDR3 reads CASSQDLGQLNTEAFF. The CDR3 nucleotides are TGCGCCAGCAGCCAAGACTTGGGACAGCTGAACACTGAAGCTTTCTTT.

This chain links TRBV14 with TRBJ2-7, with 10 bases fitting TRBD1. V gave up 4 bases and J gave up 2 bases; unmatched junction bases: 5. Germline CDR1 SGHDN, CDR2 FVKESK. The CDR3 sequence is 15 residues long. The CDR3 sequence is CASSLAGTGAYEQYF. In DNA form, the CDR3 reads TGTGCCAGCAGCCTAGCCGGGACAGGGGCCTACGAGCAGTACTTC.

This rearrangement joins TRBV6-1 to TRBJ2-5, with D tentatively TRBD2 (6 bases). Looked up from germline, CDR1 is MNHNS and CDR2 is SASEGT. CDR3 length: 15 residues. V gave up 4 bases and J gave up 1 base, with 13 bases separating them. The CDR3 is CASSAAGPIQETQYF. CDR3 DNA: TGTGCCAGCAGTGCGGCGGGGCCGATCCAAGAGACCCAGTACTTC.

CDR3 bases: TGTGCCAGCAGCTTATCCGCAGGGGGGTCTGGAAACACCATATATTTT. Translation: CASSLSAGGSGNTIYF. This chain connects TRBV7-2 to TRBJ1-3; 7 bases align to TRBD1. The trim removed 2 bases at V and 1 base at J, leaving 5 bases unmatched. This CDR3 spans 16 amino acids. CDR1 and CDR2 from the germline V gene are SGHTA and FQGNSA.

The chain is built from TRBV11-2 and TRBJ2-1; TRBD1 aligns across 8 bases. Germline CDR1 and CDR2: SGHAT and FQNNGV. J was trimmed by 8 bases and V by 7 bases; bases with no gene match: 13. The CDR3 is 15 residues long. As DNA, the CDR3 is TGTGCCAGCACCTGGACAGGGAAAAAACAGGATGAGCAGTTCTTC. Encoded protein: CASTWTGKKQDEQFF.

This chain links TRBV11-2 with TRBJ1-2; 7 nucleotides match TRBD1. The junction had 15 bases not matched to a gene; V was cut back by 4 bases and J by 4 bases. The CDR3 spans 17 residues. The germline gives CDR1 SGHAT, CDR2 FQNNGV. This CDR3 is CASSSGRGLRGTYGYTF. The CDR3 DNA follows: TGTGCCAGCAGCTCTGGGAGGGGGCTTAGGGGGACCTATGGCTACACCTTC.

This chain connects TRBV5-1 to TRBJ2-1; 13 bases match TRBD2. The ends lost 3 bases at V and 6 bases at J; junction bases unmatched: 3. This CDR3 has 15 residues. Germline V gives CDR1 SGHRS, CDR2 YFSETQ. The CDR3 sequence is CASSSLAGGPNEQFF. Written as DNA, the CDR3 is TGCGCCAGCAGCTCACTAGCGGGAGGGCCCAATGAGCAGTTCTTC.

The chain carries TRBV28 and TRBJ2-5; a weak D match, TRBD2 (7 bases). CDR3 length equals 15 residues. Germline-derived CDR1 and CDR2 are MDHEN and SYDVKM. V lost 2 bases and J 5 bases, leaving 15 bases between the germline ends. The DNA for the CDR3 is TGTGCCAGCAGTTTAATAAGTGGGGGGGCGGAGACCCAGTACTTC. Translated, it gives CASSLISGGAETQYF.

The rearrangement joins TRBV19 to TRBJ1-6; possibly TRBD1 for D (5 bases). CDR3 length: 16 residues. Trimming left V 5 bases short and J 8 bases short, with 19 bases between. The germline CDR1 and CDR2 sequences are LNHDA and SQIVND (reference sequence). The CDR3 spells CASSREGGVGDSPLHF. The CDR3, as DNA: TGTGCCAGTAGTCGCGAGGGAGGGGTTGGGGATTCACCCCTCCACTTT. Filled out from reference TRBV19 and TRBJ1-6, the complete variable domain reads DGGITQSPKYLFRKEGQNVTLSCEQNLNHDAMYWYRQDPGQGLRLIYYSQIVNDFQKGDIAEGYSVSREKKESFPLTVTSAQKNPTAFYLCASSREGGVGDSPLHFGNGTRLTVT.

The chain carries TRBV5-4 and TRBJ2-2, with 8 bases that match TRBD2. The ends lost 5 bases at V and 6 bases at J; junction bases unmatched: 9. The length of the CDR3 is 15 residues. Germline V CDR1 and CDR2: SGHNT, YYREEE (reference sequence). The CDR3 region is CASRLAGGGAGELFF. The CDR3 DNA reads TGTGCCAGCAGACTTGCGGGGGGCGGGGCCGGGGAGCTGTTTTTT. The variable domain in full, with the rest retrieved from reference TRBV5-4 and TRBJ2-2, is ETGVTQSPTHLIKTRGQQVTLRCSSQSGHNTVSWYQQALGQGPQFIFQYYREEENGRGNFPPRFSGLQFPNYSSELNVNALELDDSALYLCASRLAGGGAGELFFGEGSRLTVL.

The chain couples TRBV5-6 to TRBJ1-2; 10 bases fit TRBD1. Germline CDR1 and CDR2: SGHDT and YYEEEE. The CDR3 is 13 amino acids. V gave up 3 bases and J gave up 7 bases; unmatched junction bases: 3. CDR3 protein: CASSWTGGGGYTF. The CDR3 DNA sequence: TGTGCCAGCAGCTGGACAGGGGGAGGTGGCTACACCTTC.

The rearrangement joins TRBV7-9 to TRBJ1-4; D is unclear. V was pared by 3 bases and J by 0 bases, with 11 bases between. Germline loops: CDR1 SEHNR, CDR2 FQNEAQ (reference sequence). The CDR3 is made up of 16 amino acids. The CDR3 is CASSFFVLATNEKLFF. CDR3 nucleotides: TGTGCCAGCAGCTTTTTCGTGCTTGCAACTAATGAAAAACTGTTTTTT.

This chain joins TRBV5-6 and TRBJ1-6, with 8 bases identical to TRBD1. The CDR3 extends over 15 amino acids. Trimming removed 1 base from V and 10 bases from J; junction bases left unmatched: 7. Germline V gene sequence: CDR1 SGHDT, CDR2 YYEEEE. The DNA for the CDR3 is TGTGCCAGCAGCTTGTTTGGACAGGGTAGCTCACCCCTCCACTTT. It specifies CASSLFGQGSSPLHF.